The 2 T cell receptor beta chains below come from one sample, sequenced in a study of blood T cell repertoires in COVID-19. Assay: immunoSEQ multiplex PCR; the TCRdb copy retains only in-frame clones and omits some. Of around 130,000 clones in the sample, approximately 84% were seen once. The specimen was peripheral blood. These receptor sequences come from a human donor in a cohort sampled during active COVID-19.

The genes are TRBV9 and TRBJ1-3; 10 bases agree with TRBD1. Unmatched junction bases numbered 3, after V lost 0 bases and J lost 0 bases. Germline V gene data show CDR1 as SGDLS and CDR2 as YYNGEE. CDR3 size: 17 residues. CDR3 bases: TGTGCCAGCAGCGTAGGGGACAGGGGCAGCTCTGGAAACACCATATATTTT. Residues: CASSVGDRGSSGNTIYF.

The J gene is TRBJ1-5, the V gene TRBV7-8; TRBD1 is a possible D gene (6 bases). Per germline, CDR1 SGHVS and CDR2 FQNEAQ. The CDR3 is 17 amino acids. Trimming pared 3 bases from V and 0 bases from J, leaving 15 bases between. The CDR3 spells CASSLVGQPYSNQPQHF. The DNA for the CDR3 is TGTGCCAGCAGCTTGGTCGGACAGCCCTATAGCAATCAGCCCCAGCATTTT.